This T cell receptor (beta chain) was recorded in a study of blood T cell repertoires in COVID-19. Study context: COVID-19 samples from acute and convalescent phases originated in the United States, Italy and Spain. PBMCs, B-cell-depleted T cells, or T cells provided the cDNA or gDNA that made up the material.

In the case of this clone: Compared with germline, one end of the junction differs, possibly owing to a read error.

The CDR3 totals 17 residues. Germline assignment: CDR1 MGHRA and CDR2 YSYEKL. In the source study's methods: From reference gene primer amplification, estimates of nucleated cell counts were derived. Repertoires were generated with immunoSEQ multiplex PCR, while TCRdb's copy carries only in-frame clones and drops some. V and J calls and clone size are as listed in that table; D and trimming were resolved from the DNA. The table lists about 99,000 clones, roughly 84% of them singletons, with roughly 13% in the top ten. The rearrangement uses TRBV4-1 and TRBJ1-2; TRBD1 matches 9 bases. Sequences were obtained from peripheral blood. The sequence was obtained from a woman in her sixties in a cohort sampled during active or convalescent COVID-19. The CDR3 region has the DNA TGCGCCAGCAGCAAAGATTTGGACAGGGGCCCCCCCTATGGCTACACCTTC. It is translated as CASSKDLDRGPPYGYTF.